The entry that follows covers one T cell receptor (beta chain) sequence. Everyone who donated was a Caucasian adult who lived in Nashville, Tennessee. Around 30,000 T cell genomes, or roughly 200 ng DNA, went into the sorted-subset replicate PCRs. Profiled with immunoSEQ multiplex PCR; TCRdb holds only in-frame clones, not every one. Of some 1,600,000 clones listed, 95% to 99% are singletons. These data originate in a study of shared clonotypes between healthy human individuals. Study-level information: Donors had three CD4 naive, three CD4 memory, two CD8 naive and one CD8 memory plate apiece.

This CDR3 is 15 amino acids long. The V end lost 4 bases, the J end lost 2 bases, and 16 bases lay between the germline ends. Germline V CDR1 and CDR2: SGHNT, YYREEE (reference sequence). The origin of this receptor is a man aged 25 to 45 in good health. This chain uses TRBV5-4 with TRBJ2-7; possibly TRBD1 for D (5 bases). The sequenced material came from naive CD4+ T cells sorted from blood. Subset specified: CD45RA+ positively selected. This CDR3 reads CASSLDPGNAYEQYF. The CDR3 DNA is TGTGCCAGCAGCCTGGACCCAGGGAACGCCTACGAGCAGTACTTC.